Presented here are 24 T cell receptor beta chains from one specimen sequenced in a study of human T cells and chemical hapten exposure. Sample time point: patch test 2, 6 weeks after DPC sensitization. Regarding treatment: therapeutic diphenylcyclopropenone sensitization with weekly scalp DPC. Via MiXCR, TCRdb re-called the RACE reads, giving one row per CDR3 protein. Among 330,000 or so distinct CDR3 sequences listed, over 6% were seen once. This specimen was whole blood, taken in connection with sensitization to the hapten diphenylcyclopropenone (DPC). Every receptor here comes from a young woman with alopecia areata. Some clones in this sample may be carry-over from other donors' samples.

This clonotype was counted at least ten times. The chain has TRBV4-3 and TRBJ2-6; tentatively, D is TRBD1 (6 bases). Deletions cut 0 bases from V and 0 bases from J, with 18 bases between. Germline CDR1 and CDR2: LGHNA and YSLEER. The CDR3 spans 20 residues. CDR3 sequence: CASSQDLAGQSISGANVLTF. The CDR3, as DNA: TGCGCCAGCAGCCAAGATCTAGCTGGACAGAGTATCTCTGGGGCCAACGTCCTGACTTTC.

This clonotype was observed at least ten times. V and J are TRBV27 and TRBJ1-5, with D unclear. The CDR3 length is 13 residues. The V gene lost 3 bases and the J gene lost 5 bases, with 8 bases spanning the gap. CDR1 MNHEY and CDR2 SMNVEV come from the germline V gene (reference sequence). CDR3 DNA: TGTGCCAGCAGTTTCAGCCCGGATCAGCCCCAGCATTTT. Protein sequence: CASSFSPDQPQHF.

In DNA, the CDR3 is TGTGCCACCAGCCTCGGACAGGGGGCTGGGGGGCCCCAGCATTTT. Translated: CATSLGQGAGGPQHF. This rearrangement joins TRBV15 to TRBJ1-5; 11 nucleotides agree with TRBD1. The CDR3 is made up of 15 amino acids. Germline V lookup: CDR1 LNHNV, CDR2 YYDKDF (reference sequence). Losses at the gene ends were 5 bases for V and 9 bases for J; bases not matched to a gene: 9.

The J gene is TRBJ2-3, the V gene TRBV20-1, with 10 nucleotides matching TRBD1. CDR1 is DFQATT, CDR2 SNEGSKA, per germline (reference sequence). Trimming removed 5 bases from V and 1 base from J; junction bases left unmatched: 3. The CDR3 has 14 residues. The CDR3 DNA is TGCAGTGCTGTCGGGACAGGGGGCACAGATACGCAGTATTTT. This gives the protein CSAVGTGGTDTQYF.

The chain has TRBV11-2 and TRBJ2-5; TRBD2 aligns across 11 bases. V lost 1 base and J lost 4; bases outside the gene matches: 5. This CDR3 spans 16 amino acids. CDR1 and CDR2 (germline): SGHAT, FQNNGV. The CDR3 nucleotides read TGTGCCAGCAGCTTAGGGCTAGCGGGGGGCCTAGAGACCCAGTACTTC. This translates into CASSLGLAGGLETQYF.

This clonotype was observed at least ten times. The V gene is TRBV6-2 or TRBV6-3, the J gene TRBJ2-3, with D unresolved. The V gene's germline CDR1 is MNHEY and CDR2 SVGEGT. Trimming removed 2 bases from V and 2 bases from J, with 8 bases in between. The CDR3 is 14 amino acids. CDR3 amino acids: CASSYVGPTDTQYF. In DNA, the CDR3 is TGTGCCAGCAGTTACGTCGGACCCACAGATACGCAGTATTTT.

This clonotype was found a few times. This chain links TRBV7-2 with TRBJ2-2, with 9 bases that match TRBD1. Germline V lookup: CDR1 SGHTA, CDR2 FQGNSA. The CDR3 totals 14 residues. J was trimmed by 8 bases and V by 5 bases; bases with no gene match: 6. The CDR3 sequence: CASSPRQGEGELFF. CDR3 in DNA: TGTGCCAGCAGCCCTCGACAGGGGGAGGGGGAGCTGTTTTTT. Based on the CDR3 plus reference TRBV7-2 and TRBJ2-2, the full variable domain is GAGVSQSPSNKVTEKGKDVELRCDPISGHTALYWYRQSLGQGLEFLIYFQGNSAPDKSGLPSDRFSAERTGGSVSTLTIQRTQQEDSAVYLCASSPRQGEGELFFGEGSRLTVL.

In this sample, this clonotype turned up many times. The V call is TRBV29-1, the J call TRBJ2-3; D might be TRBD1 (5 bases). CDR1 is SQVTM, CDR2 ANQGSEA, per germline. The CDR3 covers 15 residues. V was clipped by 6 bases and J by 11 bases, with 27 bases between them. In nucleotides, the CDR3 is TGCAGCGTCCCCCTTGGGGCAGGTAATCAAGATGTGCAGTATTTT. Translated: CSVPLGAGNQDVQYF.

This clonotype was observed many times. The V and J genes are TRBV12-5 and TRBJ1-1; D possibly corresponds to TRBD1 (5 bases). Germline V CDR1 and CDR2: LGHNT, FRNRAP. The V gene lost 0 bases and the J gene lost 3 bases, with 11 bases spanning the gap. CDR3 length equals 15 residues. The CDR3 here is CASGLVLGGDTEAFF. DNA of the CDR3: TGTGCTAGTGGTTTGGTACTCGGGGGGGACACTGAAGCTTTCTTT.

CDR3 in amino acids: CASSFRDPPDTQYF. The CDR3 nucleotides are TGTGCCAGCAGTTTTAGGGACCCCCCCGATACGCAGTATTTT. This chain links TRBV12-3 or TRBV12-4 with TRBJ2-3; D tentatively fits TRBD1 or TRBD2 (5 bases each). CDR3 length equals 14 residues. Trimming removed 3 bases from V and 6 bases from J, with 13 bases in between.

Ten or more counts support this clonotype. The CDR3 DNA follows: TGCAGTGCTAGACCGGGGACAGCCAATTCACCCCTCCACTTT. Its translation: CSARPGTANSPLHF. This chain connects TRBV20-1 to TRBJ1-6; 7 nucleotides align to TRBD1. The V and J ends lost 2 bases and 7 bases, in that order; junction bases with no gene match: 5. Germline V gives CDR1 DFQATT, CDR2 SNEGSKA (reference sequence). The CDR3 is 14 amino acids.

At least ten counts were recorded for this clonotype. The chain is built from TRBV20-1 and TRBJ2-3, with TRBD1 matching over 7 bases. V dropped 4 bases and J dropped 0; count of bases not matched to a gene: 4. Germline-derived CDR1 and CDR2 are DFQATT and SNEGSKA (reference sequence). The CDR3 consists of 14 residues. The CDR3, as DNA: TGCAGTGCTATCCGGGACAGCAGCACAGATACGCAGTATTTT. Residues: CSAIRDSSTDTQYF.

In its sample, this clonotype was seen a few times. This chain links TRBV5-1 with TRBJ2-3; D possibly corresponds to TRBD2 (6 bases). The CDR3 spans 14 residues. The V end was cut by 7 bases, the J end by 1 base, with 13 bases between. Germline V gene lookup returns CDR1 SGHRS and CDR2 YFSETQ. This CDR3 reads CASRPSGGTDTQYF. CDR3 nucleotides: TGCGCCAGCCGTCCCTCGGGGGGCACAGATACGCAGTATTTT.

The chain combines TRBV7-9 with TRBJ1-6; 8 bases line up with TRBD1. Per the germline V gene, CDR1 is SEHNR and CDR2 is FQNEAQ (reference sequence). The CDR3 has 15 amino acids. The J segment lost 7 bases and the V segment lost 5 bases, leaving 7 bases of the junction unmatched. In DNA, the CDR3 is TGTGCCAGCAGCCCCCGGACAGGGACCAATTCACCCCTCCACTTT. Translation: CASSPRTGTNSPLHF.

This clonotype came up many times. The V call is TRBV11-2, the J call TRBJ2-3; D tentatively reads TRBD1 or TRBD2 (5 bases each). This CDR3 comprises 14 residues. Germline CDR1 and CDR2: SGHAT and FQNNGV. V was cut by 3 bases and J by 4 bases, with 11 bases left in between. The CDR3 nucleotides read TGTGCCAGCAGCTTTCGAGGGGCGGCAGATACGCAGTATTTT. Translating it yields CASSFRGAADTQYF. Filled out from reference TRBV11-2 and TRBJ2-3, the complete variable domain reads EAGVAQSPRYKIIEKRQSVAFWCNPISGHATLYWYQQILGQGPKLLIQFQNNGVVDDSQLPKDRFSAERLKGVDSTLKIQPAKLEDSAVYLCASSFRGAADTQYFGPGTRLTVL.

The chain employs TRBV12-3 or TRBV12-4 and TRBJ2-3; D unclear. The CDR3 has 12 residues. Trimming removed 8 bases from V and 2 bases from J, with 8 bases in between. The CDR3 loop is CASQYSTDTQYF. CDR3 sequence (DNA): TGTGCCAGCCAATATTCCACAGATACGCAGTATTTT.

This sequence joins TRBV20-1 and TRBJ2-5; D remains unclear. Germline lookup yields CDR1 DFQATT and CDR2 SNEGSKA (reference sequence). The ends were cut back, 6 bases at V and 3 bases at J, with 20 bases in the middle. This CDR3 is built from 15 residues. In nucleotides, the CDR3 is TGCAGTGCCCGCGATCTTTATATGCAAAAAGAGACCCAGTACTTC. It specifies CSARDLYMQKETQYF.

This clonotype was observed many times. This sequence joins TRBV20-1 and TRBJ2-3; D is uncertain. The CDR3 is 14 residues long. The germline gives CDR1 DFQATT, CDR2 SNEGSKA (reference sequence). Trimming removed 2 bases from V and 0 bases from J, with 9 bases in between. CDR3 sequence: CSARSGSSTDTQYF. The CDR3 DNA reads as TGCAGTGCTAGATCCGGGTCTAGCACAGATACGCAGTATTTT.

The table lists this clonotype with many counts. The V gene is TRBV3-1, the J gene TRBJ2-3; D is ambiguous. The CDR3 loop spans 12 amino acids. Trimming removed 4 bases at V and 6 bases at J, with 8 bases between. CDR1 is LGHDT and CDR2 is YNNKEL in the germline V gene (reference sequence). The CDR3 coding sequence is TGTGCCAGCAGCCCGACGGTTGATACGCAGTATTTT. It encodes CASSPTVDTQYF.

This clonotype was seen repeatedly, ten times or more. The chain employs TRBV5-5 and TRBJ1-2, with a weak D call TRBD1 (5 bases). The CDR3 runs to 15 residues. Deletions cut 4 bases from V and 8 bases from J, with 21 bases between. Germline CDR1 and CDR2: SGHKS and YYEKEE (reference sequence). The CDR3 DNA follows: TGTGCCAGCAGCCTGGAGACAGAGGGTTTACGGGGCTACACCTTC. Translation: CASSLETEGLRGYTF. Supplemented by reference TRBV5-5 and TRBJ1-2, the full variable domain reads DAGVTQSPTHLIKTRGQQVTLRCSPISGHKSVSWYQQVLGQGPQFIFQYYEKEERGRGNFPDRFSARQFPNYSSELNVNALLLGDSALYLCASSLETEGLRGYTFGSGTRLTVV.

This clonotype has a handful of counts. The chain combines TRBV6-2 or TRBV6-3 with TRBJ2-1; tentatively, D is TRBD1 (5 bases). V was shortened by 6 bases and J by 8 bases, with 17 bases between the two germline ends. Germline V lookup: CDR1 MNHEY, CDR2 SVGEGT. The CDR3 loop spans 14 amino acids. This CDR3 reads CASRISPQGYEQFF. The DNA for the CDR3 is TGTGCCAGCAGAATCTCCCCTCAGGGATATGAGCAGTTCTTC.

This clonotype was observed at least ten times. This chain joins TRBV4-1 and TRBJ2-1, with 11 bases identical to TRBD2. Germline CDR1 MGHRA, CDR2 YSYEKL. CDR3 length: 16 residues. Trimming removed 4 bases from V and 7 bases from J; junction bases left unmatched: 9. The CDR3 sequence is CASSRAGLADVNEQFF. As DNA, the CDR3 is TGCGCCAGCAGCCGGGCGGGACTAGCGGATGTGAATGAGCAGTTCTTC.

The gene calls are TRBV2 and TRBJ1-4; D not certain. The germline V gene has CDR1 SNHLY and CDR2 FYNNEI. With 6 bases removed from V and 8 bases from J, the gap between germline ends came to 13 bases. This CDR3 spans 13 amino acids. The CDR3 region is CASRELGMEKLFF. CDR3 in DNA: TGTGCCAGCAGGGAACTCGGGATGGAAAAACTGTTTTTT.

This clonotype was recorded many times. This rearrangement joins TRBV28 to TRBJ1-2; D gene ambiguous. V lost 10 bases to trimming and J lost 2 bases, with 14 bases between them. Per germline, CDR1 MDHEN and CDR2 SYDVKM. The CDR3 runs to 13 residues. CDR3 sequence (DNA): TGTGCCACCAGGACGGCGTCCAACTATGGCTACACCTTC. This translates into CATRTASNYGYTF.